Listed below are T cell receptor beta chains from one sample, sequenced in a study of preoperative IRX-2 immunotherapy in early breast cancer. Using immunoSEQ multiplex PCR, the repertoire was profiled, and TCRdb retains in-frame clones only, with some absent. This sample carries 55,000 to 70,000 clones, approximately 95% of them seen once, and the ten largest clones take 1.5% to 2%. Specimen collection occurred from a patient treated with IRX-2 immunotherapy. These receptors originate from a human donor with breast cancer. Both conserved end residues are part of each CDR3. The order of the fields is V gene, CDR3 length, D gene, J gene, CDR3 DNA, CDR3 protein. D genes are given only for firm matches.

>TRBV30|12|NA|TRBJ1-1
TGTGCCTGGAGCAGTTTAAGGACTGAAGCTTTCTTT
CAWSSLRTEAFF
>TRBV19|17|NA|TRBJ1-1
TGTGCCAGTAGTATCTGGCAGGGAATCGGGATGAACACTGAAGCTTTCTTT
CASSIWQGIGMNTEAFF
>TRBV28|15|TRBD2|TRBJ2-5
TGTGCCAGCAGTTACCCTAGCGGGGGGTTAGAGACCCAGTACTTC
CASSYPSGGLETQYF
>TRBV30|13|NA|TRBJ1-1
TGTGCCTGGAGAGGGGTCGCGGCAGGGAGAGCTTTCTTT
CAWRGVAAGRAFF
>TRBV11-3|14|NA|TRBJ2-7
TGTGCCAGCAGCTTGGGACGCAACTCCTACGAGCAGTACTTC
CASSLGRNSYEQYF
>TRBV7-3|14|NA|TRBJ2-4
TGTGCCAGCAGCGCGGGACGCCTCGCGGACATTCAGTACTTC
CASSAGRLADIQYF
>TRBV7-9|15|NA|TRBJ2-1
TGTGCCAGCAGACCTACAGGGAGCTCCTACAATGAGCAGTTCTTC
CASRPTGSSYNEQFF
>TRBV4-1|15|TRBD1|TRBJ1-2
TGCGCCAGCAGCCAATTGACAGGGGGGAGCTATGGCTACACCTTC
CASSQLTGGSYGYTF
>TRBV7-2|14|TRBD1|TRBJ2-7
TGTGCCAGCAGCGCCAGGACAGGACACTACGAGCAGTACTTC
CASSARTGHYEQYF
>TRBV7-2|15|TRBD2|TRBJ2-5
TGTGCCAGCAGCTACGGGACTAGCGGGGGACGGCCCCAGTACTTC
CASSYGTSGGRPQYF
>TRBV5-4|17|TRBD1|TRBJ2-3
TGTGCCAGCAGACGAGACCGGGACAGGGTGAGCACAGATACGCAGTATTTT
CASRRDRDRVSTDTQYF
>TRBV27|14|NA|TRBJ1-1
TGTGCCAGCAGTTTATTAGGGGGGCGCACTGAAGCTTTCTTT
CASSLLGGRTEAFF
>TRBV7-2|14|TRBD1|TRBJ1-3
TGTGCCAGCAGCTCCTTTGCCAGGGGGGACACCATATATTTT
CASSSFARGDTIYF
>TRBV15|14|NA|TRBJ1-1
TGTGCCACCAGCACCCCCATGGGATTCGGTGAAGCTTTCTTT
CATSTPMGFGEAFF
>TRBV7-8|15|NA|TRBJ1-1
TGTGCCAGCAGCCCCCCCGGACGGATGAACACTGAAGCTTTCTTT
CASSPPGRMNTEAFF
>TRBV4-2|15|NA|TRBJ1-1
TGTGCCAGCAGCCAGGAGGTGGACGGGGCCTTTGAAGCTTTCTTT
CASSQEVDGAFEAFF